This TCR beta chain is drawn from a study of identical twins listed by TCRdb under 2016. Broadly, across the study: TCR alpha and beta repertoires from monozygotic twins, unrelated adults of various ages and cord blood were deep-sequenced to test whether fetal clonotypes persist. To rule out contamination, the twin experiments were replicated at different times with different library preparation protocols. The full study reports these points: Out-of-frame TCR alpha sharing in monozygotic twins was systematically underestimated by recombination models, whereas sharing between unrelated individuals was in agreement with the recombination models. The excess sharing between twins in beta out-of-frame sequences was weaker because fewer shared sequences reduced the signal-to-noise ratio. Abundant cord blood beta clonotypes carried fewer insertions; young adult naive repertoires showed a weaker similar trend, while memory repertoires showed none. Compared with coincidental sharing between unrelated individuals, an excess of low generation-probability sequences was observed among out-of-frame TCR alpha sequences shared between twins. Because the same donors could not be followed over many years, the conclusions relied on cross-sectional statistical analysis. Zero-insertion analyses could be partly confounded by invariant T cells such as MAIT and iNKT, though diverse VJ usage argued against such confounding for most clonotypes.

Every donor in the study was a healthy Caucasian. Three unrelated non-twin adults were additionally sequenced: a male aged 18 to 30, a male aged 50 to 60 and a female aged 50 to 60. Miltenyi CD45RO+ enrichment and human naive T-cell isolation kits were used to isolate memory (CD45RO+) and naive T cells from PBMC. To note about this clonotype: Its antigen remains undetermined. Qualities for individual bases were not recorded, and no much larger clone is one base off.

Library preparation employed 5' RACE. Sequencing relied on an Illumina HiSeq 2000. A universal primer binding site was added through template switching, and the final cDNA carried a unique molecular identifier so that TCR cDNA molecules could be counted accurately. First-strand cDNA for TCR alpha and beta chains was synthesized from specific primers in the conserved constant-segment region. To control for contamination, each cDNA library was double barcoded with a SMART-Mk sample barcode plus Illumina barcodes. TruSeq adapter sequences, together with Illumina sample barcodes, were added in two successive PCR steps. The TCR alpha and beta cDNA libraries were sequenced on the Illumina HiSeq platform using custom primers. Turning to the authors' computational methods: MiGEC was used to process raw reads and extract unique molecular identifiers, and MiXCR was used to find CDR3 positions. Recombination models were inferred per individual with the repgenHMM and IGoR tools using an EM algorithm. Shared clonotype analysis was performed with the tcR package in R, normalizing sharing by the product of cloneset sizes. To study raw recombination free of thymic and clonal selection effects, out-of-frame nonproductive sequences were analyzed. TCRdb reprocessing: public reads trimmed at Q25 with fastp, clones called with MiXCR, in-frame beta chains kept. Rows are combined by CDR3 protein, so each entry shows the most common genes and DNA. These V and J calls derive from TCRdb rather than the authors' analysis. For this sample there are approximately 670,000 distinct CDR3 sequences; roughly 6% appear just once. Together, the top ten hold roughly 1.6% of the sample.

Spanning cysteine to valine, the CDR3 consists of 14 amino acids. The DNA shown is the 42-base CDR3, in frame from base 1. The germline V gene supplies CDR1 MNHEY and CDR2 SVGEGT. The V and J ends are trimmed by 2 bases and 4 bases, leaving 12 bases between them. The chain is made from TRBV6-2 or TRBV6-3 and TRBJ2-7, and TRBD1 may be the D gene, going by 7 matching bases. Sequencing used naive T cells sorted from blood. The cell subset or site label for this specimen denotes: cells isolated with a human naive T-cell isolation kit. This receptor was taken from a man between 18 and 29 years old in good health. The DNA sequence follows: TGTGCCAGCAGTTACCAGGGGGAGGCTTACGAGCAGTACGTC. Its coded protein is CASSYQGEAYEQYV.